The 5 T cell receptor beta chains listed next were all sequenced from one sample in a study of blood T cell repertoires in COVID-19 (dated by TCRdb to 2020 to 2021). Libraries were built with the immunoSEQ multiplex PCR assay. This immuneACCESS table, as held by TCRdb, lists in-frame sequences with V and J called but not all clones. Of the missing ones, under half trace to an unresolved V gene in checked studies; the others have no known cause. For this sample there are about 64,000 clones; over 75% appear just once. 2.5% to 3.5% of the sample is in the top ten clones. The sample comprised peripheral blood. The receptors were gathered from a man over 45 with active COVID-19.

The rearrangement links TRBV3-1 (or the pseudogene TRBV3-2) to TRBJ1-2; 7 bases match TRBD1. CDR3 size: 15 residues. The germline gives CDR1 LGHDT, CDR2 YNNKEL (reference sequence). The J segment lost 4 bases and the V segment lost 4 bases, leaving 9 bases of the junction unmatched. The CDR3 loop reads CASSRNPGDSYGYTF. The CDR3 nucleotides are TGTGCCAGCAGCCGAAATCCCGGGGACAGCTATGGCTACACCTTC.

The J gene is TRBJ1-3, the V gene TRBV9, with a possible D match to TRBD1 (6 bases). Trimming cost V 0 bases and J 1 base, with 8 bases left between them. Germline V gene data show CDR1 as SGDLS and CDR2 as YYNGEE. The CDR3 runs to 15 residues. CDR3 sequence reads: CASSVEGVSGNTIYF. The CDR3, as DNA: TGTGCCAGCAGCGTAGAGGGGGTATCTGGAAACACCATATATTTT.

The chain has TRBV9 and TRBJ1-3; 7 bases match TRBD1. The CDR3 is 16 amino acids. Trimming removed 3 bases from V and 0 bases from J; junction bases left unmatched: 6. CDR1 is SGDLS, CDR2 YYNGEE, per germline. The CDR3 is CASSAQDRTSGNTIYF. DNA for the CDR3: TGTGCCAGCAGCGCCCAGGACAGGACCTCTGGAAACACCATATATTTT. Based on the CDR3 plus reference TRBV9 and TRBJ1-3, the full variable domain is DSGVTQTPKHLITATGQRVTLRCSPRSGDLSVYWYQQSLDQGLQFLIQYYNGEERAKGNILERFSAQQFPDLHSELNLSSLELGDSALYFCASSAQDRTSGNTIYFGEGSWLTVV.

V is TRBV3-1 (or the pseudogene TRBV3-2) and J is TRBJ2-3; possibly TRBD2 for D (6 bases). Germline V gene sequence: CDR1 LGHDT, CDR2 YNNKEL (reference sequence). The CDR3 consists of 17 residues. V dropped 4 bases and J dropped 1 base, with 18 bases sitting between them. The CDR3 sequence: CASSPPRAGPRTDTQYF. In nucleotides, the CDR3 is TGTGCCAGCAGCCCCCCACGAGCGGGTCCCCGCACAGATACGCAGTATTTT.

This sequence joins TRBV12-3 or TRBV12-4 and TRBJ2-5; tentative D call: TRBD1 (5 bases). The CDR3 contains 11 residues. Trimming shortened V by 8 bases and J by 2 bases, and 6 bases separated the two germline ends. CDR3 sequence (DNA): TGTGCCAGCCAGGGTCAAGAGACCCAGTACTTC. This translates into CASQGQETQYF.